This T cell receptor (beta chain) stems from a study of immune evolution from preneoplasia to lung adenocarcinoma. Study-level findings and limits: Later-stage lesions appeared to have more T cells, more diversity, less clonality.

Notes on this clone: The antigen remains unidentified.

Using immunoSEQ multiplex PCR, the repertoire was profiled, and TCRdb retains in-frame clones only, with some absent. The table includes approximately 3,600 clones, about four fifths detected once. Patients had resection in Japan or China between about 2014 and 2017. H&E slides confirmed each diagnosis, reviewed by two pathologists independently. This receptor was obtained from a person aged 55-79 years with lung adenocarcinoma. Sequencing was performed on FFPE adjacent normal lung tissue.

CDR3 in amino acids: CASSFALFGGGTYEQYF. The CDR3 region has the DNA TGTGCCAGCAGTTTTGCCCTCTTTGGGGGGGGTACCTACGAGCAGTACTTC. The chain has TRBV28 and TRBJ2-7; 7 positions match TRBD2. CDR1 is MDHEN, CDR2 SYDVKM, per germline. The V gene end was trimmed by 3 bases and the J gene end by 2 bases; junction bases not matched to a gene: 13. The CDR3 covers 17 residues.